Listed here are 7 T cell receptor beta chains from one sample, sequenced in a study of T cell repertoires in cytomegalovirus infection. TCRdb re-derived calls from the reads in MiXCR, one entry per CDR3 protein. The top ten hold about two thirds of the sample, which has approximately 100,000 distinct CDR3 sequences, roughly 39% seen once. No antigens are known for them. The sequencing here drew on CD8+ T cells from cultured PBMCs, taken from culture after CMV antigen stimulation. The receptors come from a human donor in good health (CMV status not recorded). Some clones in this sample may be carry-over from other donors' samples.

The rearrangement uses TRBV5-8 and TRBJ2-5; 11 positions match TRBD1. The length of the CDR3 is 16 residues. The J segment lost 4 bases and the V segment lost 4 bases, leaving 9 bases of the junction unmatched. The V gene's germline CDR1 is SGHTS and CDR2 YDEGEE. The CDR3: CASSEAGTGGLETQYF. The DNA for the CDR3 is TGTGCCAGCAGCGAAGCCGGGACAGGGGGTCTAGAGACCCAGTACTTC.

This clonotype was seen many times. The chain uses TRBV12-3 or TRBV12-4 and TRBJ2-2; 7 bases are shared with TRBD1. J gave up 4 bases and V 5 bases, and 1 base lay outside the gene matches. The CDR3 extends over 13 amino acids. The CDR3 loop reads CASSPGGTGELFF. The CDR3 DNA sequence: TGTGCCAGCAGTCCAGGGGGCACCGGGGAGCTGTTTTTT.

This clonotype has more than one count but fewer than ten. CDR3 coding DNA: TGTGCCAGCAGTCAAGTGAACACCGGGGAGCTGTTTTTT. Its translation: CASSQVNTGELFF. The chain couples TRBV27 to TRBJ2-2; D unresolved. The CDR3 contains 13 residues. The germline V gene has CDR1 MNHEY and CDR2 SMNVEV (reference sequence). Trimming pared 5 bases from V and 1 base from J, leaving 5 bases between.

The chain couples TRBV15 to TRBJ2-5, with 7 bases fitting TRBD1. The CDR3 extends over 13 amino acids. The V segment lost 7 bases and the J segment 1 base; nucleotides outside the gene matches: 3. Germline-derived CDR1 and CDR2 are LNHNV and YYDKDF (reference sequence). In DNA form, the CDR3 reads TGTGCCACCACTAACAGGGGCCAAGAGACCCAGTACTTC. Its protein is CATTNRGQETQYF. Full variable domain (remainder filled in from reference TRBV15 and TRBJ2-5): DAMVIQNPRYQVTQFGKPVTLSCSQTLNHNVMYWYQQKSSQAPKLLFHYYDKDFNNEADTPDNFQSRRPNTSFCFLDIRSPGLGDTAMYLCATTNRGQETQYFGPGTRLLVL.

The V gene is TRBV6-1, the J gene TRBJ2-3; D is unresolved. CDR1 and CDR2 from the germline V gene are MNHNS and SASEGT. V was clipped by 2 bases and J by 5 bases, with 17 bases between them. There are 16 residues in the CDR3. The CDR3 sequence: CASSEMGSSSGDTQYF. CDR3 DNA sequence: TGTGCCAGCAGTGAAATGGGAAGCTCCTCGGGAGATACGCAGTATTTT.

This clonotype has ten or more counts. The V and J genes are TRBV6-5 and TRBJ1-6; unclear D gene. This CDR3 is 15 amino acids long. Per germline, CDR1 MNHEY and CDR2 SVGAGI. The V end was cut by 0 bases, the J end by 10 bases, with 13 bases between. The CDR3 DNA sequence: TGTGCCAGCAGTTACTCGACCGGTGAGGTCTCACCCCTCCACTTT. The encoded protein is CASSYSTGEVSPLHF.

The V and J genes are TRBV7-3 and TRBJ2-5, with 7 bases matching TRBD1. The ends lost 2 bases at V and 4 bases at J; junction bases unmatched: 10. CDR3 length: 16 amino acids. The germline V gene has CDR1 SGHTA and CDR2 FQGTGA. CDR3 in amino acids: CASSLVGTEKLETQYF. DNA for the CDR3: TGTGCCAGCAGCTTAGTTGGGACAGAGAAATTAGAGACCCAGTACTTC.